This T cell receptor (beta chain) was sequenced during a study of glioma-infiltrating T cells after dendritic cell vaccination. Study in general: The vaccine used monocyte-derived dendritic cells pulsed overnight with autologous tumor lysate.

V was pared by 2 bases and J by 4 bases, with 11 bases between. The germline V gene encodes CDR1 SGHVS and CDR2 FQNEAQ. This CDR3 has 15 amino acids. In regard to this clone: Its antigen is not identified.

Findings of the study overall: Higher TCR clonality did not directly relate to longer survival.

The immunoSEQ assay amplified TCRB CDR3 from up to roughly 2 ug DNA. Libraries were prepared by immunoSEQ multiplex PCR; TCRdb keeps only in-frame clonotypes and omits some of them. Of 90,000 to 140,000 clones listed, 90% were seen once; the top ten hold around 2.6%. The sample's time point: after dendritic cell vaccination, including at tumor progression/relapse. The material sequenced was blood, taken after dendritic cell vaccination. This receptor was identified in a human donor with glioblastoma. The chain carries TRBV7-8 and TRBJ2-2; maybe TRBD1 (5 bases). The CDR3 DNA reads TGTGCCAGCAGCTTACCCCTTGACAGCACCGGGGAGCTGTTTTTT. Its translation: CASSLPLDSTGELFF.